This T cell receptor beta chain appears in the sequencing data of a study of monozygotic twins with inflammatory bowel disease. This CDR3 is 12 amino acids long. CDR1 and CDR2 (germline): MNHEY, SVGEGT. From its re-call of the 5' RACE reads, TCRdb lists each CDR3 protein once, without DNA. The sample holds around 380,000 distinct CDR3 sequences. The rearrangement links TRBV6-2 or TRBV6-3 to TRBJ2-2; without DNA, the TCRdb call of TRBD2 cannot be checked. The material sequenced was blood. The sequence derives from a human donor with ulcerative colitis or Crohn's disease, or a healthy co-twin of an affected twin (not recorded which). CDR3 in amino acids: CASTTGGGELFF.